The clone carrying this TCR beta chain was seen ten or more times. No antigen is known for it. There are 11 residues in the CDR3. The V and J ends lost 6 bases and 5 bases respectively, with 6 bases between them. CDR1 and CDR2 from the germline V gene are MGHDK and SYGVNS. This sample stems from a study of T cells in Graves' hyperthyroidism and ophthalmopathy. Study-level findings and limits: Ophthalmopathy was model-predicted a median approximately six months pre-onset.

The source material, RNA transcripts, was used to amplify TCR beta CDR3 regions. First-round RT-PCR targeting the TCR CDR3 was performed with the HTBI primer set. TCRdb processed the multiplex PCR reads anew with MiXCR; each CDR3 protein has one entry. The sample includes around 190,000 distinct CDR3 sequences, around 15% seen only once; the top ten take roughly 30%. Source material: blood. The TCR comes from a woman in her forties or fifties with Graves' hyperthyroidism. This chain connects TRBV25-1 to TRBJ2-3; the D is unclear. CDR3 sequence (DNA): TGTGCCAGCAGATGGGTAGATACGCAGTATTTT. Amino acids: CASRWVDTQYF.